The rows below give T cell receptor beta chains drawn from one sample of a study of CD8 T cells in Susac syndrome. Each CDR3 protein is one row after TCRdb ran MiXCR on the immunoSEQ multiplex PCR reads. The sample includes a few hundred thousand distinct CDR3 sequences, approximately 95% of them seen just once. Material for sequencing was CD4+ T cells from PBMCs. Receptor source: a human donor with multiple sclerosis. CDR3s include the opening cysteine and the closing phenylalanine or tryptophan. The D gene is left open where the match is weak. Where a row states a size, it is once, few, many or the class of an expanded clone; other rows omit it.

j_call | clone_size | d_call | v_call | cdr3_nt | cdr3_aa
TRBJ2-2 | once | TRBD2 | TRBV15 | TGTGCCACCAGCAGCGGGGGGGACACCGGGGAGCTGTTTTTT | CATSSGGDTGELFF
TRBJ2-7 | - | - | TRBV29-1 | TGCAGCGTTGTGGGTTTTGGAAGGTCCTACGAGCAGTACTTC | CSVVGFGRSYEQYF
TRBJ2-3 | - | TRBD1 | TRBV9 | TGTGCCAGCAGCGCCGACAGGGTGGATACGCAGTATTTT | CASSADRVDTQYF
TRBJ1-1 | - | - | TRBV12-5 | TGTGCTAGTGGTCGGGCAGGAGAAGCTTTCTTT | CASGRAGEAFF
TRBJ2-1 | - | - | TRBV11-3 | TGTGCCAGCAGCCAACAGGACAATGAGCAGTTCTTC | CASSQQDNEQFF
TRBJ2-3 | - | - | TRBV5-1 | TGCGCCAGCACATCCCCGGGAGTCACAGATACGCAGTATTTT | CASTSPGVTDTQYF
TRBJ1-2 | - | - | TRBV25-1 | TGTGCCAGCAGTGAGCGACAGACTCTCTATGGCTACACCTTC | CASSERQTLYGYTF
TRBJ2-1 | - | TRBD2 | TRBV20-1 | TGCAGTGCTAGAGGCGGGAGTTACAACAATGAGCAGTTCTTC | CSARGGSYNNEQFF
TRBJ2-3 | - | - | TRBV7-9 | TGTGCCAGCAGCCCAACCAGGGCAGATACGCAGTATTTT | CASSPTRADTQYF
TRBJ1-6 | - | - | TRBV7-3 | TGTGCCAGCAGCTTAAGGGCAAATTCACCCCTCCACTTT | CASSLRANSPLHF
TRBJ2-1 | - | TRBD2 | TRBV23-1 | TGCGCCAGCAGTCAATCGCTAGCGGGCCTAGTGCAGTTCTTC | CASSQSLAGLVQFF
TRBJ2-7 | - | - | TRBV20-1 | TGCAGTGCTATAAGCCCCATTACAGGGCGTGGCCACGAGCAGTACTTC | CSAISPITGRGHEQYF
TRBJ2-6 | - | - | TRBV29-1 | TGCAGCGTTGATGGGGTTACTGGGGCCAACGTCCTGACTTTC | CSVDGVTGANVLTF
TRBJ2-3 | - | - | TRBV18 | TGTGCCAGCTCTCAAGCTAGGACCACAGATACGCAGTATTTT | CASSQARTTDTQYF
TRBJ2-5 | - | TRBD1 | TRBV20-1 | TGCAGTGCTAGAGCGGGACAGGGGGTAATGGGAGAGACCCAGTACTTC | CSARAGQGVMGETQYF
TRBJ1-4 | - | - | TRBV3-1 | TGTGCCAGCAGCCAACGAGGAGTTGAAAAACTGTTTTTT | CASSQRGVEKLFF
TRBJ2-3 | - | TRBD2 | TRBV20-1 | TGCAGTGCTAGGAGTCTAGCGGGGGCAGCAGATACGCAGTATTTT | CSARSLAGAADTQYF
TRBJ2-7 | - | - | TRBV7-2 | TGTGCCAGCAGCTCCCGTAAGGACGGGGGCTACGAGCAGTACTTC | CASSSRKDGGYEQYF
TRBJ2-4 | - | - | TRBV4-1 | TGCGCCAGCAGCCAAGATTTAGGGGTGGTGCACTTC | CASSQDLGVVHF
TRBJ1-6 | - | TRBD1 | TRBV2 | TGTGCCAGCAGGAAGCGGGGGACAGATAATTCACCCCTCCACTTT | CASRKRGTDNSPLHF
TRBJ2-7 | - | TRBD2 | TRBV20-1 | TGCAGTGCTAAGCGGGAGAGCTACGAGCAGTACTTC | CSAKRESYEQYF
TRBJ1-2 | - | - | TRBV30 | TGTGCCTGGAGTGTAGGGACTCGTCATGGCTACACCTTC | CAWSVGTRHGYTF
TRBJ1-2 | - | TRBD1 | TRBV6-5 | TGTGCCAGCAGTTCGCACAGGGGCCAACAAGAGCTACATGGCTACACCTTC | CASSSHRGQQELHGYTF
TRBJ2-1 | - | - | TRBV11-2 | TGTGCCAGCAGCTTAGCAGGGAATTCCTACAATGAGCAGTTCTTC | CASSLAGNSYNEQFF
TRBJ2-6 | - | - | TRBV6-1 | TGTGCCAGCAAGATTAGCGCGCACTCTGGGGCCAACGTCCTGACTTTC | CASKISAHSGANVLTF
TRBJ2-1 | - | - | TRBV29-1 | TGCAGCGTTGAGCCCCGCCGTTCCTACAATGAGCAGTTCTTC | CSVEPRRSYNEQFF
TRBJ2-5 | - | - | TRBV5-4 | TGTGCCAGCGGCTTGGGTGGGTTCGAGACCCAGTACTTC | CASGLGGFETQYF
TRBJ1-5 | once | - | TRBV23-1 | TGCGCCAACCTCAGGGGCGGTCGACAGCCCCAGCATTTT | CANLRGGRQPQHF
TRBJ2-1 | - | - | TRBV5-1 | TGCGCCAGCAGCTTGGGTGACCAATCCTACAATGAGCAGTTCTTC | CASSLGDQSYNEQFF
TRBJ1-2 | - | TRBD1 | TRBV12-3/TRBV12-4 | TGTGCCAGCAGTGACAGGGCGGTCGGCTACACCTTC | CASSDRAVGYTF
TRBJ2-5 | - | - | TRBV20-1 | TGCAGTGCTAGGGAGTTGGAGACCCAGTACTTC | CSARELETQYF
TRBJ2-7 | - | - | TRBV28 | TGTGCCAGCAGTTCCCCACAGGGTGGACGTCACGAGCAGTACTTC | CASSSPQGGRHEQYF
TRBJ2-2 | - | - | TRBV20-1 | TGCAGTGCTAGAGCCCCTGTCAAGAACACCGGGGAGCTGTTTTTT | CSARAPVKNTGELFF
TRBJ2-1 | - | TRBD2 | TRBV6-5 | TGTGCCAGCAGTTACCGGCCAAGTGGACTAGCGGGGGTCCACAATGAGCAGTTCTTC | CASSYRPSGLAGVHNEQFF
TRBJ2-5 | - | - | TRBV29-1 | TGCAGCGTTGCTGACGGGACTCAGACCCAGTACTTC | CSVADGTQTQYF
TRBJ2-3 | - | - | TRBV12-3/TRBV12-4 | TGTGCCAGCACCCGAAGGGATACGCAGTATTTT | CASTRRDTQYF
TRBJ1-3 | - | TRBD1 | TRBV9 | TGTGCCAGCAGCCCAACTCGGACAGGCCACCTGCAGGACACCATATATTTT | CASSPTRTGHLQDTIYF
TRBJ2-7 | - | - | TRBV15 | TGTGCCACCAGCAGAGATCTCCAGCGGACCTCCTACGAGCAGTACTTC | CATSRDLQRTSYEQYF
TRBJ2-1 | - | - | TRBV20-1 | TGCAGTGGGAGGGCCGGAAACAATGAGCAGTTCTTC | CSGRAGNNEQFF
TRBJ2-7 | - | TRBD2 | TRBV11-2 | TGTGCCAGCAGCTCTGGACTAGCGGTCCTCGAGCAGTACTTC | CASSSGLAVLEQYF
TRBJ2-1 | - | TRBD2 | TRBV24-1 | TGTGCCACCAGTGCGGGAGGGCCCGTCGATGAGCAGTTCTTC | CATSAGGPVDEQFF
TRBJ2-7 | - | TRBD2 | TRBV7-2 | TGTGCCAGCAGCTTAGCGGCCAGCGGGGGATCCTACGAGCAGTACTTC | CASSLAASGGSYEQYF
TRBJ2-5 | once | - | TRBV3-1 | TGTGCCAGCAGCGCCCACCCGGGAACAGGGGAGACCCAGTACTTC | CASSAHPGTGETQYF
TRBJ1-5 | once | - | TRBV12-2 | TGTGCAACTCCGGACCTCCCAGGAAATCAGCCCCAGCATTTT | CATPDLPGNQPQHF
TRBJ2-1 | - | - | TRBV20-1 | TGCAGTGCTAGAGCCCCGAGGGGGGACAATGAGCAGTTCTTC | CSARAPRGDNEQFF
TRBJ2-2 | - | TRBD1 | TRBV30 | TGTGCCTGGAGTGTCCCGGACAGGGCGAACACCGGGGAGCTGTTTTTT | CAWSVPDRANTGELFF
TRBJ2-7 | - | - | TRBV28 | TGTGCCAGTCACGGAGAGACGTGGTCCGAGCAGTACTTC | CASHGETWSEQYF
TRBJ2-2 | - | - | TRBV27 | TGTGCCAGCAGTTTATTGGGGGGCACCGGGGAGCTGTTTTTT | CASSLLGGTGELFF
TRBJ2-6 | once | - | TRBV5-6 | TGTGCCAGCAGCTTTCCTCAACTCTCTGGGGCCAACGTCCTGACTTTC | CASSFPQLSGANVLTF
TRBJ2-5 | - | TRBD2 | TRBV28 | TGTGCCAGCGAACGCGGGAGGGAAGAGACCCAGTACTTC | CASERGREETQYF
TRBJ2-3 | once | - | TRBV3-1 | TGTGCCAGCAGCCAAATGCGGTCAGATACGCAGTATTTT | CASSQMRSDTQYF
TRBJ2-5 | few | TRBD1 | TRBV3-1 | TGTGCCAGCAGCCAAGGGAAAGGACAGGGGGACCAAGAGACCCAGTACTTC | CASSQGKGQGDQETQYF
TRBJ2-5 | - | TRBD2 | TRBV19 | TGTGCCAGTAGTAGCGGGAGCAGGACCGGCGAGACCCAGTACTTC | CASSSGSRTGETQYF
TRBJ1-5 | - | - | TRBV12-3/TRBV12-4 | TGTGCCAGCACCGGAGGGTTTGAGCCCCAGCATTTT | CASTGGFEPQHF
TRBJ2-7 | - | - | TRBV7-9 | TGTGCCAGCAGTTCTAGCGCCGCCTACGAGCAGTACTTC | CASSSSAAYEQYF
TRBJ2-1 | - | TRBD2 | TRBV7-3 | TGTGCCAGCAGCTTAGATCTAGCGGGGCCCTACAATGAGCAGTTCTTC | CASSLDLAGPYNEQFF
TRBJ2-5 | once | - | TRBV18 | TGTGCCAGCTCATTCGAGAGTCTCCAAGAGACCCAGTACTTC | CASSFESLQETQYF
TRBJ2-7 | - | - | TRBV30 | TGTGCCTGGAGTGTACGGTTGGTCAATCCCTACGAGCAGTACTTC | CAWSVRLVNPYEQYF